This TCR beta chain was identified in a study of post-analysis software for immune sequencing data. Study-level background: Disease trajectories encompassed relapsing-remitting, secondary progressive and progressive-relapsing multiple sclerosis.

Included in the TCR beta cDNA libraries were unique molecular identifiers. A single record per CDR3 protein comes from TCRdb applying MiXCR to the PCR reads. Of almost 700,000 distinct CDR3 sequences in the sample, approximately 60% were seen once. The study's findings and limits: Patients had higher frequencies than controls of five TRBV segments, including TRBV5-6, TRBV5-1 and TRBV20-1. Samples made in the same batch grouped tightly together by F measure.

There are a few counts of this clonotype. Its antigen is currently unknown. The V and J ends lost 1 base and 7 bases respectively, with 8 bases between them. The CDR3 is 13 amino acids. The source is a girl aged 2-10 years with multiple sclerosis. The chain joins TRBV12-3 or TRBV12-4 to TRBJ2-1, with D possibly TRBD2 on 6 matching bases. Sequenced input: blood. The CDR3 coding sequence is TGTGCCAGCAGTTTAGTGCGGGGTAATGAGCAGTTCTTC. It encodes CASSLVRGNEQFF.